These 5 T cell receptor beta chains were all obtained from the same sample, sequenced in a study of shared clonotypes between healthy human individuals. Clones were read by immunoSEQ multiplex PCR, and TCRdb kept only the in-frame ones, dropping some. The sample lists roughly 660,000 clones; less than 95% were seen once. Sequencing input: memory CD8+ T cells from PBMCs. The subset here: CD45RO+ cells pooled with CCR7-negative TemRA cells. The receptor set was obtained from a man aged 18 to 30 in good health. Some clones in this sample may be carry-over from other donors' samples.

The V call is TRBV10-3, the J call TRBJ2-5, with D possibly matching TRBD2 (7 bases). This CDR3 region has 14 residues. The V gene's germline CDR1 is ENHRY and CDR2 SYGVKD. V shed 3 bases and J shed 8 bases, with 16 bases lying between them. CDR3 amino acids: CAISDDEGGATQYF. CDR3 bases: TGTGCCATCAGTGACGACGAGGGGGGGGCAACCCAGTACTTC.

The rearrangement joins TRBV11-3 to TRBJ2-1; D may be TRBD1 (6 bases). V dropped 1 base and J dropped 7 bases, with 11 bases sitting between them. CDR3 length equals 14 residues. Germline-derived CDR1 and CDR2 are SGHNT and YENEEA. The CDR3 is CASSLGGQNNEQFF. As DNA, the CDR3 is TGTGCCAGCAGCTTAGGGGGGCAGAATAATGAGCAGTTCTTC.

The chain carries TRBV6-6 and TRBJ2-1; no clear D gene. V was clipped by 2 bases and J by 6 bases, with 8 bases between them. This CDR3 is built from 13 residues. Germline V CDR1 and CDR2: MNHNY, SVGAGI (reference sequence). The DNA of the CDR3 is TGTGCCAGCAGTTACCCGGGTCCCAATGAGCAGTTCTTC. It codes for CASSYPGPNEQFF.

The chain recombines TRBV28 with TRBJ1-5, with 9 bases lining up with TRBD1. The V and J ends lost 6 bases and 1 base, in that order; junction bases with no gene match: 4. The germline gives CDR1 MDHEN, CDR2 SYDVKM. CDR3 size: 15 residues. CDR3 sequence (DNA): TGTGCCAGCAGGGAGACAGGGGGGAGCAATCAGCCCCAGCATTTT. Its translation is CASRETGGSNQPQHF.

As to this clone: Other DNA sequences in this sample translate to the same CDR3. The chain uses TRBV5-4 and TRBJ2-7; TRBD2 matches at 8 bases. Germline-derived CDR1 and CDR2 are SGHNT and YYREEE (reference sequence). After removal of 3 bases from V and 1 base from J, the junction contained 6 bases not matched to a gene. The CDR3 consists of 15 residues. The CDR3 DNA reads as TGTGCCAGCAGCTCAGGACTAGCTGGATCCTACGAGCAGTACTTC. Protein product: CASSSGLAGSYEQYF.